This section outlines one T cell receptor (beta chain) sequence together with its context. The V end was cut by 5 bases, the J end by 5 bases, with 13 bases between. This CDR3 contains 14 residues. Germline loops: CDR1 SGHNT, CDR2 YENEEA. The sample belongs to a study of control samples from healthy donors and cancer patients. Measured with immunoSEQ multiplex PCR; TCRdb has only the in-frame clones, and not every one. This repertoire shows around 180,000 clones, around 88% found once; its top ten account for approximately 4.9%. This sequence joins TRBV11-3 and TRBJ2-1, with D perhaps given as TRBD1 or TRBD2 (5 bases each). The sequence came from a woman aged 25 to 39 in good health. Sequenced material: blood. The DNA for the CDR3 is TGTGCCAGCAGCCCTTACGGGGCAGACAATGAGCAGTTCTTC. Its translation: CASSPYGADNEQFF.